The 19 T cell receptor beta chains reported below all come from one sample, sequenced in a study of blood T cells in healthy people across ages. Primed by a sample-barcoded 5' primer and a J-beta primer mix, a second PCR proceeded for 7 to 11 cycles. TCRdb reanalysed the 5' RACE reads using MiXCR and keeps one entry per CDR3 protein. Here the sample spans about 1.8 million distinct CDR3 sequences, approximately 50% being singletons. The sequencing sample was made of blood. Source of these receptors: a woman in her thirties or forties in good health.

The V gene is TRBV6-2 or TRBV6-3, the J gene TRBJ2-1, with TRBD1 matching over 8 bases. Germline loops: CDR1 MNHEY, CDR2 SVGEGT. This CDR3 comprises 16 residues. With V trimmed by 6 bases and J by 1 base, 8 bases remained unmatched. The CDR3 is CASRRTGRRSYNEQFF. As DNA, the CDR3 is TGTGCCAGCAGAAGGACAGGGAGGAGATCCTACAATGAGCAGTTCTTC.

The rearrangement joins TRBV4-1 to TRBJ2-1, with 7 bases aligning to TRBD1. V shed 0 bases and J 2 bases; nucleotides not matched to a gene: 13. CDR3 length: 19 amino acids. Per germline, CDR1 MGHRA and CDR2 YSYEKL. For the CDR3, the DNA is TGCGCCAGCAGCCAAGATTGGAACTCCGGACAGGCGGCCTACAATGAGCAGTTCTTC. Protein: CASSQDWNSGQAAYNEQFF.

V is TRBV4-3 and J is TRBJ1-6; D perhaps matches TRBD1 (6 bases). The V gene lost 0 bases and the J gene lost 3 bases, with 12 bases spanning the gap. There are 17 residues in the CDR3. The germline V gene has CDR1 LGHNA and CDR2 YSLEER. Written as DNA, the CDR3 is TGCGCCAGCAGCCAAGATATAACAGGGAACTATAATTCACCCCTCCACTTT. Protein: CASSQDITGNYNSPLHF.

The chain couples TRBV7-9 to TRBJ2-5; TRBD2 matches at 7 bases. This CDR3 has 16 residues. CDR1 SEHNR and CDR2 FQNEAQ come from the germline V gene (reference sequence). Trimming at V came to 6 bases and at J to 4 bases, leaving 14 bases not matched to a gene. In nucleotides, the CDR3 is TGTGCCAGCAGACAAGAGACCCGGGAGGTCTCAGAGACCCAGTACTTC. As protein: CASRQETREVSETQYF.

This clonotype has just a few counts. This chain uses TRBV20-1 with TRBJ2-7, with D possibly matching TRBD1 (5 bases). The germline gives CDR1 DFQATT, CDR2 SNEGSKA (reference sequence). The V end was cut by 6 bases, the J end by 0 bases, with 15 bases between. The CDR3 is 14 amino acids. The CDR3 here is CSALTGRASYEQYF. CDR3 in DNA: TGCAGTGCCCTCACCGGCAGGGCCTCCTACGAGCAGTACTTC.

The chain carries TRBV28 and TRBJ1-6, with D tentatively TRBD1 (5 bases). Germline V gene lookup returns CDR1 MDHEN and CDR2 SYDVKM. V was pared by 4 bases and J by 0 bases, with 19 bases between. The CDR3 length is 19 residues. The DNA of the CDR3 is TGTGCCAGCAGTTCGACCGTGACAGCGATGAGCTCCTATAATTCACCCCTCCACTTT. Protein product: CASSSTVTAMSSYNSPLHF. The full variable domain, in which reference TRBV28 and TRBJ1-6 provide the parts outside the CDR3, is DVKVTQSSRYLVKRTGEKVFLECVQDMDHENMFWYRQDPGLGLRLIYFSYDVKMKEKGDIPEGYSVSREKKERFSLILESASTNQTSMYLCASSSTVTAMSSYNSPLHFGNGTRLTVT.

The V call is TRBV6-5, the J call TRBJ2-5, with 7 bases lining up with TRBD2. There are 16 residues in the CDR3. The J segment lost 2 bases and the V segment lost 5 bases, leaving 11 bases of the junction unmatched. Germline loops: CDR1 MNHEY, CDR2 SVGAGI. The CDR3 region has the DNA TGTGCCAGCAGTCCCCGAGGGGAGGGCCAACAAGAGACCCAGTACTTC. It yields the protein CASSPRGEGQQETQYF.

The chain carries TRBV5-1 and TRBJ2-7, with TRBD2 matching 8 bases. The CDR3 loop spans 13 amino acids. The germline V gene encodes CDR1 SGHRS and CDR2 YFSETQ. V dropped 5 bases and J dropped 3; count of bases not matched to a gene: 4. This chain's CDR3 is CASRLAEDYEQYF. The CDR3 DNA sequence: TGCGCCAGCAGACTAGCGGAAGACTACGAGCAGTACTTC.

The CDR3 nucleotides are TGTGCCACCAGTGACCGCGACAGGTCCCCCTACGAGCAGTACTTC. Its translation: CATSDRDRSPYEQYF. The rearrangement uses TRBV24-1 and TRBJ2-7, with D perhaps TRBD1 (6 bases). With 4 bases removed from V and 2 bases from J, the gap between germline ends came to 14 bases. CDR3 length equals 15 residues. Germline CDR1 reads KGHDR; CDR2 reads SFDVKD.

The CDR3 sequence: CSAVGTGAYGYTF. CDR3 nucleotides: TGCAGTGCTGTTGGGACCGGTGCCTATGGCTACACCTTC. The rearrangement joins TRBV20-1 to TRBJ1-2, with D possibly matching TRBD1 (5 bases). There are 13 residues in the CDR3. CDR1 is DFQATT, CDR2 SNEGSKA, per germline (reference sequence). V was cut by 5 bases and J by 4 bases, with 14 bases left in between.

The chain employs TRBV7-2 and TRBJ2-7; either TRBD1 or TRBD2 may fit D (7 bases each). The V end lost 5 bases, the J end lost 5 bases, and 19 bases lay between the germline ends. CDR3 length: 15 amino acids. Germline CDR1 is SGHTA and CDR2 is FQGNSA. The CDR3 spells CASSPSGRGGNEQYF. The CDR3 nucleotides are TGTGCCAGCAGCCCCTCGGGCAGGGGGGGGAACGAGCAGTACTTC.

In this sample, this clonotype turned up many times. The gene calls are TRBV28 and TRBJ2-7; 8 bases match TRBD1. Germline-derived CDR1 and CDR2 are MDHEN and SYDVKM. Losses at the gene ends were 6 bases for V and 5 bases for J; bases not matched to a gene: 12. The CDR3 length is 15 residues. The chain's CDR3 is CASRSQDRAGDEQYF. The CDR3 DNA reads as TGTGCCAGCAGGTCCCAGGACAGGGCTGGGGACGAGCAGTACTTC.

The chain is built from TRBV6-6 and TRBJ2-7; a possible D gene is TRBD1 (5 bases). Germline lookup yields CDR1 MNHNY and CDR2 SVGAGI (reference sequence). The CDR3 consists of 12 residues. The V end was cut by 8 bases, the J end by 0 bases, with 8 bases between. The CDR3 reads CASAGYSYEQYF. The CDR3 nucleotides read TGTGCCAGCGCAGGGTACTCCTACGAGCAGTACTTC.

This clonotype was recorded a few times. The chain couples TRBV20-1 to TRBJ2-3; 12 nucleotides line up with TRBD2. This CDR3 spans 15 amino acids. Germline loops: CDR1 DFQATT, CDR2 SNEGSKA (reference sequence). J was trimmed by 4 bases and V by 6 bases; bases with no gene match: 8. The CDR3 region is CSAPRLAGGADTQYF. The CDR3 region has the DNA TGCAGTGCCCCAAGGCTAGCGGGGGGGGCAGATACGCAGTATTTT.

This clonotype occurred a few times. The chain couples TRBV4-2 to TRBJ2-4; D gene uncertain. The CDR3 has 11 amino acids. Germline V gives CDR1 LGHNA, CDR2 YNFKEQ. Trimming stripped 5 bases from V and 5 bases from J, with 4 bases between. The CDR3 spells CASSGENIQYF. CDR3 in DNA: TGTGCCAGCAGCGGGGAAAACATTCAGTACTTC.

This clonotype turned up a few times. The gene calls are TRBV6-5 and TRBJ2-7, with 10 bases lining up with TRBD2. Germline V gene sequence: CDR1 MNHEY, CDR2 SVGAGI. Losses at the gene ends were 4 bases for V and 2 bases for J; bases not matched to a gene: 5. CDR3 length: 15 residues. CDR3: CASSFLLAGTYEQYF. As DNA, the CDR3 is TGTGCCAGCAGTTTCCTACTAGCGGGGACCTACGAGCAGTACTTC.

The chain joins TRBV20-1 to TRBJ2-1; D is possibly TRBD1 (5 bases). The germline V gene encodes CDR1 DFQATT and CDR2 SNEGSKA (reference sequence). This CDR3 is 21 amino acids long. Trimming pared 0 bases from V and 0 bases from J, leaving 27 bases between. CDR3 in DNA: TGCAGTGCTAGAGATATCTTCCAGGGCCCCTTGTCTACGAGCTCCTACAATGAGCAGTTCTTC. It codes for CSARDIFQGPLSTSSYNEQFF.

The V call is TRBV5-1, the J call TRBJ2-1; TRBD2 matches 8 bases. Germline V lookup: CDR1 SGHRS, CDR2 YFSETQ. The CDR3 runs 14 residues. V was pared by 5 bases and J by 9 bases, with 10 bases of the junction left unmatched. CDR3 amino acids: CASSGGGPKGEQFF. CDR3 coding DNA: TGCGCCAGCAGTGGCGGGGGGCCGAAGGGTGAGCAGTTCTTC.

This clonotype showed up just a few times. The chain carries TRBV20-1 and TRBJ2-1; tentative D call: TRBD1 (6 bases). Germline values: CDR1 DFQATT, CDR2 SNEGSKA (reference sequence). V was pared by 2 bases and J by 8 bases, with 19 bases between. This CDR3 has 15 amino acids. The CDR3 DNA is TGCAGTGCTAGACGCCGGGACGCCGGGACATATGAGCAGTTCTTC. Protein product: CSARRRDAGTYEQFF.